The entry that follows covers one T cell receptor beta chain sequence. As yet, its antigen is unknown. Data came from immunoSEQ multiplex PCR; TCRdb stores just in-frame clones and leaves some out. Found here are about 100,000 clones, about nine tenths of them singletons; the top ten hold approximately 0.3%. This record belongs to a study of OX40 agonist ivuxolimab in advanced cancers. On the study more broadly: Treatment of patients was with ivuxolimab, an agonistic anti-OX40 (CD134) antibody. Aged roughly 23 to 90 with a mean of 60 years, they were approximately 80% male. Overall study results and limits: Specificity for antigen went undetermined in the expanded peripheral T cells.

Patients who had autoimmune disease history or got systemic immunosuppression were left out. V gave up 3 bases and J gave up 2 bases; unmatched junction bases: 8. The CDR3 has 16 amino acids. Germline V gene sequence: CDR1 MNHNS, CDR2 SASEGT. The chain uses TRBV6-1 and TRBJ1-2, with TRBD1 identical over 8 bases. This sequence was found in an adult with an advanced solid tumor such as melanoma, head and neck, liver or kidney cancer. The sample in question was CD4+ or CD8+ T cells sorted from blood, obtained in a trial of the OX40 agonist ivuxolimab. CDR3 nucleotide sequence: TGTGCCAGCAGTGATGGAAGGACAGGGCGGAACTATGGCTACACCTTC. Encoded protein: CASSDGRTGRNYGYTF.